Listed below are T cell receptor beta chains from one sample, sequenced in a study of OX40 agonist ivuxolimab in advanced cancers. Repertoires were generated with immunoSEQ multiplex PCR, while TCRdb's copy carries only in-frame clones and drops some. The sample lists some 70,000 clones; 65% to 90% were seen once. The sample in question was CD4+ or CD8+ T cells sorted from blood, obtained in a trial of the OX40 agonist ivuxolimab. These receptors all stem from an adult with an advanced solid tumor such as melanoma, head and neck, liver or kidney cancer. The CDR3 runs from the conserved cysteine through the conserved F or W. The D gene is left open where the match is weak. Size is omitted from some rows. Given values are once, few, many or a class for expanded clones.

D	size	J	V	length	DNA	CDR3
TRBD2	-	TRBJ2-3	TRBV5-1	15	TGCGCCAGCAGCGAACGGACTAGCGGGGGTGATACGCAGTATTTT	CASSERTSGGDTQYF
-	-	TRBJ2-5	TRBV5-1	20	TGCGCCAGCAGCTTCCGGGAGATCGGCCTCACAAGGAGCATCCGAGAGACCCAGTACTTC	CASSFREIGLTRSIRETQYF
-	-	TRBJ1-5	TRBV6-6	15	TGTGCCAGCAGGAAACAGGGAAATAGCAATCAGCCCCAGCATTTT	CASRKQGNSNQPQHF
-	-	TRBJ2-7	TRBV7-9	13	TGTGCCAGCAGCCCCCCCTCCCTCTACGAGCAGTACTTC	CASSPPSLYEQYF
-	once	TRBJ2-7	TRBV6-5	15	TGTGCCAGCAGCCCCCGGCGGGGGCAGTACTACGAGCAGTACTTC	CASSPRRGQYYEQYF
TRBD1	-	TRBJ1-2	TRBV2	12	TGTGCCAGCACGGGACAGGGTTATGGCTACACCTTC	CASTGQGYGYTF
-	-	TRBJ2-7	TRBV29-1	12	TGCAGCCCCGCTCCAGCAAATTACGAGCAGTACTTC	CSPAPANYEQYF
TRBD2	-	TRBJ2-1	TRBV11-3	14	TGTGCCAGCAGCTTAGTTAGCGGGGGGGCCGGGCAGTTCTTC	CASSLVSGGAGQFF
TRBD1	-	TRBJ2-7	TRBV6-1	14	TGTGCCAGCAGTGAGTCGACAGGGGGCGTTTTCCGGTACTTC	CASSESTGGVFRYF
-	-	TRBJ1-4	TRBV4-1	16	TGCGCCAGCAGCCAAGAACGGGGGGCATCTAGCGAAAAACTGTTTTTT	CASSQERGASSEKLFF
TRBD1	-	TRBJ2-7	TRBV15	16	TGTGCCACCAGCAGAGGGCGGTGGGGGACAGCCTACGAGCAGTACTTC	CATSRGRWGTAYEQYF
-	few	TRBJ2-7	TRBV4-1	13	TGCGCCAGCAGCCAAGCCGGAGCCTACGAGCAGTACTTC	CASSQAGAYEQYF
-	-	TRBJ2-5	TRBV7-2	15	TGTGCCAGCAGCTTACCTGCGTCGGGGTTAGAGACCCAGTACTTC	CASSLPASGLETQYF
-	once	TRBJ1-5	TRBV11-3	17	TGTGCCAGCAGCTTAGAAGGGACACTTTATAGCAATCAGCCCCAGCATTTT	CASSLEGTLYSNQPQHF
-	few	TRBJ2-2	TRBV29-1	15	TGCAGCGTTGAAGGGAATACAGGACTCCCCGGGGAGCTGTTTTTT	CSVEGNTGLPGELFF
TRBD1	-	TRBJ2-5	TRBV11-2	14	TGTGCCAGCAGCCCGACAGGGGCAAGAGAGACCCAGTACTTC	CASSPTGARETQYF
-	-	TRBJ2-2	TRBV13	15	TGTGCCAGCAGGGACGGGGTGAGAGTCGCCGGGGAGCTGTTTTTT	CASRDGVRVAGELFF
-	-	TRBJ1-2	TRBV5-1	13	TGCGCCAGCAGCTTGGACAGGTCCTATGGCTACACCTTC	CASSLDRSYGYTF
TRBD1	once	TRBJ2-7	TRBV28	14	TGTGCCACCAAGGGGGACAGGGGATTTCGCGAGCAGTACTTC	CATKGDRGFREQYF
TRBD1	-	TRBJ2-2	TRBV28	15	TGTGCCAGCACAAAAAAGGGGGCGCCCACCGGGGAGCTGTTTTTT	CASTKKGAPTGELFF
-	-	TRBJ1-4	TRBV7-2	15	TGTGCCAGCAGCCTCCAAGTGGGAACTAATGAAAAACTGTTTTTT	CASSLQVGTNEKLFF
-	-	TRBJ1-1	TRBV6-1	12	TGTGCCAGCAGTGTCCCCGCTACCGGGGCTTTCTTT	CASSVPATGAFF
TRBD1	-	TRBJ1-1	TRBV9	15	TGTGCCAGCAGCGTAGGGGACAGGAGAGGGACTGAAGCTTTCTTT	CASSVGDRRGTEAFF
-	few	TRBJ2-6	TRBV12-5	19	TGTGCTAGTGGTTTGGCTTTGGGAGGTTCTCTGTTAGGGGCCAACGTCCTGACTTTC	CASGLALGGSLLGANVLTF